The sequence of this T cell receptor (beta chain) was determined in a study of read filtering for tumor transcriptome and immune sequencing. Study-level findings and limits: This fraction held mixed bone marrow immune cells after CD138-negative sorting.

The library was built from approximately 400 ng RNA with molecular barcoded adaptors for alpha/delta and beta/gamma chains. TCRdb called the reads again in MiXCR, with one record for every CDR3 protein. Among roughly 130,000 distinct CDR3 sequences listed, 10% to 15% were seen once. About this clonotype: The antigen is not known. Given a much more abundant clone one base away, this may be a read error.

The V end lost 2 bases, the J end lost 3 bases, and 8 bases lay between the germline ends. The length of the CDR3 is 14 residues. Per the germline V gene, CDR1 is MNHNS and CDR2 is SASEGT. Source material: a population of CD138-negative cells sorted from bone marrow. This sequence was found in a donor aged 40 or over with multiple myeloma. The chain employs TRBV6-1 and TRBJ2-1; D is unclear. The CDR3 protein is CASSESPSYNEQFF. CDR3 DNA: TGTGCCAGCAGTGAATCCCCTAGCTACAATGAGCAGTTCTTC.